Given below is one T cell receptor beta chain in context. Single viable CD3+CD4+CD8-CD45RO+ cells were sorted as the memory CD4+ T cells. Total CD4+ T cells were enriched by CD4 positive selection. Using immunoSEQ multiplex PCR, the repertoire was profiled, and TCRdb retains in-frame clones only, with some absent. Of fewer than 90,000 clones listed, around 82% are singletons. This CDR3 has 16 residues. From germline, CDR1 is SGHTA and CDR2 FQGNSA. The ends lost 2 bases at V and 0 bases at J; junction bases unmatched: 7. The sample belongs to a study of memory CD4+ T cells and cytomegalovirus serostatus. In the study overall: This sample comes from healthy Belgian adults, eight or nine CMV seropositive, some 22 seronegative.

V usage is TRBV7-2 and J usage is TRBJ2-7; TRBD1 matches at 7 bases. The clonotype comes from an adult in good health and CMV-seropositive. The sequenced sample was memory CD4+ T cells from blood. CDR3 sequence (DNA): TGTGCCAGCAGCTTATCACAAGGGACAGCCTCCTACGAGCAGTACTTC. This gives the protein CASSLSQGTASYEQYF.